A selection of T cell receptor beta chains follows, all from one sample in a study of OX40 agonist ivuxolimab in advanced cancers. Repertoires were generated with immunoSEQ multiplex PCR, while TCRdb's copy carries only in-frame clones and drops some. This sample yields some 65,000 clones, of which 75% to 90% are seen a single time; about 4% belongs to the top ten. Sequencing was performed on CD4+ or CD8+ T cells sorted from blood, taken in a trial of the OX40 agonist ivuxolimab. The receptors derive from an adult with an advanced solid tumor such as melanoma, head and neck, liver or kidney cancer. Each CDR3 is given with its conserved first and last residue. The D gene is left open where the match is weak. Expanded clones are given a class, and other clones once, few, many or no size at all.

v_gene	j_gene	d_gene	abundance	CDR3aa	CDR3nt
TRBV19	TRBJ1-2	TRBD1	once	CASSLDRVYGYTF	TGTGCCAGTAGCCTGGACAGGGTCTATGGCTACACCTTC
TRBV28	TRBJ1-5	.	.	CASSPAGAGSNQPQHF	TGTGCCAGCAGTCCTGCCGGGGCGGGGAGCAATCAGCCCCAGCATTTT
TRBV4-1	TRBJ2-5	TRBD2	.	CASSQIAGLAGQETQYF	TGCGCCAGCAGCCAGATTGCGGGACTAGCGGGCCAAGAGACCCAGTACTTC
TRBV7-8	TRBJ2-3	.	.	CASSLDYPDTQYF	TGTGCCAGCAGCTTAGACTACCCAGATACGCAGTATTTT
TRBV14	TRBJ2-6	.	.	CASSRTSPGGANVLTF	TGTGCCAGCAGCCGAACTTCCCCCGGGGGGGCCAACGTCCTGACTTTC
TRBV6-5	TRBJ1-1	.	.	CASIPPKGTEAFF	TGTGCCAGCATCCCCCCCAAGGGCACTGAAGCTTTCTTT
TRBV27	TRBJ2-2	TRBD1	.	CASSRRQGAGELFF	TGTGCCAGCAGTCGGCGACAGGGGGCCGGGGAGCTGTTTTTT
TRBV7-9	TRBJ2-7	.	.	CASSLESGEREQYF	TGTGCCAGCAGCTTAGAGTCAGGGGAAAGAGAGCAGTACTTC
TRBV7-9	TRBJ1-2	.	.	CASSSGPLDGYTF	TGTGCCAGCAGCTCGGGACCACTCGATGGCTACACCTTC
TRBV5-1	TRBJ2-5	.	.	CASSLAMAWGETQYF	TGCGCCAGCAGCTTGGCAATGGCGTGGGGGGAGACCCAGTACTTC
TRBV28	TRBJ2-5	.	.	CASMRTSSDETQYF	TGTGCCAGCATGCGGACTTCCTCGGACGAGACCCAGTACTTC
TRBV7-2	TRBJ1-2	.	.	CASSRGRSNYGYTF	TGTGCCAGCAGCCGGGGACGGTCTAACTATGGCTACACCTTC
TRBV19	TRBJ2-7	TRBD2	.	CASSGSKRGDYEQYF	TGTGCCAGTAGTGGCTCGAAGCGGGGGGACTACGAGCAGTACTTC
TRBV5-1	TRBJ2-3	TRBD1	.	CASSLEGAQADTQYF	TGCGCCAGCAGCTTGGAGGGGGCACAGGCAGATACGCAGTATTTT
TRBV4-3	TRBJ2-1	.	.	CASSQLGGSSYNEQFF	TGCGCCAGCAGCCAACTTGGGGGCAGCTCCTACAATGAGCAGTTCTTC
TRBV27	TRBJ2-5	.	once	CASSTGGWQTQYF	TGTGCCAGCTCCACCGGGGGATGGCAGACCCAGTACTTC
TRBV6-5	TRBJ1-3	.	once	CASSYKEPSGNTIYF	TGTGCCAGCAGTTACAAGGAGCCCTCTGGAAACACCATATATTTT
TRBV7-9	TRBJ2-7	.	few	CASSFRGSSYEQYF	TGTGCCAGCAGCTTCCGAGGGTCCTCCTACGAGCAGTACTTC
TRBV9	TRBJ2-3	.	.	CASSVGGSTDTQYF	TGTGCCAGCAGCGTAGGGGGCAGCACAGATACGCAGTATTTT
TRBV11-2	TRBJ1-3	.	once	CASSLVPTGSGNTIYF	TGTGCCAGCAGCTTAGTTCCCACAGGATCTGGAAACACCATATATTTT
TRBV30	TRBJ1-6	TRBD1	.	CAWAGTDNSPLHF	TGTGCCTGGGCCGGGACAGACAATTCACCCCTCCACTTT
TRBV6-1	TRBJ1-5	TRBD1	.	CASRDRADQPQHF	TGTGCCAGCAGGGACAGGGCTGATCAGCCCCAGCATTTT
TRBV2	TRBJ1-1	.	.	CASRPSNLNTEAFF	TGTGCCAGCAGGCCATCTAACTTGAACACTGAAGCTTTCTTT
TRBV7-2	TRBJ1-5	.	.	CASSLGRVSPQHF	TGTGCCAGCAGCTTGGGACGGGTGTCGCCCCAGCATTTT
TRBV18	TRBJ2-7	TRBD1	.	CASSPLGTGDYEQYF	TGTGCCAGCTCACCACTTGGGACAGGCGACTACGAGCAGTACTTC
TRBV7-9	TRBJ2-4	.	.	CASSRDGQLKNIQYF	TGTGCCAGCAGCCGCGACGGACAGTTAAAAAACATTCAGTACTTC
TRBV11-3	TRBJ2-3	.	.	CASSPRTGADTQYF	TGTGCCAGCAGCCCAAGGACGGGGGCAGATACGCAGTATTTT
TRBV23-1	TRBJ2-2	TRBD1	few	CASSQSEAHRGENTGELFF	TGCGCCAGCAGTCAATCGGAGGCCCACAGGGGGGAGAACACCGGGGAGCTGTTTTTT
TRBV10-3	TRBJ1-5	TRBD1	.	CAIKEGTELSNQPQHF	TGTGCCATCAAGGAGGGGACAGAACTTAGCAATCAGCCCCAGCATTTT
TRBV11-2	TRBJ2-3	TRBD2	.	CASSLDLLAGTSTDTQYF	TGTGCCAGCAGCTTAGATCTACTAGCGGGGACGAGCACAGATACGCAGTATTTT
TRBV30	TRBJ2-7	.	few	CAWCLWGGPPSFCEQYF	TGTGCCTGGTGTTTGTGGGGCGGCCCCCCGAGCTTTTGTGAGCAGTACTTC
TRBV7-9	TRBJ2-7	TRBD1	.	CASSQPEQGRHEQYF	TGTGCCAGCAGCCAGCCGGAACAGGGGAGACACGAGCAGTACTTC
TRBV19	TRBJ2-6	.	once	CASSLLGRSSGANVLTF	TGTGCCAGTAGTCTATTGGGCAGGAGCTCTGGGGCCAACGTCCTGACTTTC
TRBV20-1	TRBJ2-7	.	once	CSAAREYEQYF	TGCAGTGCCGCCAGGGAGTACGAGCAGTACTTC
TRBV7-9	TRBJ2-7	TRBD2	.	CASSLTGTSGLEQYF	TGTGCCAGCAGCTTAACCGGGACTAGCGGGCTCGAGCAGTACTTC
TRBV5-1	TRBJ2-7	.	.	CASRAADEQYF	TGCGCCAGCAGGGCCGCGGACGAGCAGTACTTC
TRBV18	TRBJ1-2	.	.	CASSPFVHKGGYGYTF	TGTGCCAGCTCACCCTTCGTCCATAAGGGAGGCTATGGCTACACCTTC
TRBV7-6	TRBJ2-2	.	.	CASSARVVGELFF	TGTGCCAGCAGCGCCAGGGTGGTCGGGGAGCTGTTTTTT
TRBV4-2	TRBJ2-1	.	.	CASSQESEQFF	TGTGCCAGCAGCCAAGAGAGCGAGCAGTTCTTC
TRBV15	TRBJ2-5	.	.	CATSLDTGSGKTQYF	TGTGCCACCAGCCTTGATACAGGGTCTGGAAAGACCCAGTACTTC
TRBV21-1	TRBJ1-1	.	.	CASSMGTGGKQGNTEAFF	TGTGCCAGCAGCATGGGGACAGGGGGCAAGCAAGGGAACACTGAAGCTTTCTTT
TRBV28	TRBJ1-5	.	.	CASSLRGADQPQHF	TGTGCCAGCAGTTTACGGGGGGCTGACCAGCCCCAGCATTTT
TRBV2	TRBJ1-3	.	.	CASSGSGSGNTIYF	TGTGCCAGCAGTGGGTCGGGCTCTGGAAACACCATATATTTT
TRBV6-6	TRBJ1-2	TRBD1	.	CASSYFSGRQGYGYTF	TGTGCCAGCAGTTATTTTTCTGGTCGACAGGGGTATGGCTACACCTTC
TRBV6-1	TRBJ2-5	.	.	CASSYVLGETQYF	TGTGCCAGCAGCTATGTCCTTGGGGAGACCCAGTACTTC
TRBV28	TRBJ1-4	.	once	CASSLPGKVTNEKLFF	TGTGCCAGCAGTTTACCGGGAAAGGTGACTAATGAAAAACTGTTTTTT
TRBV5-4	TRBJ2-3	.	.	CASGLKGGADTQYF	TGTGCCAGCGGACTAAAAGGGGGGGCAGATACGCAGTATTTT
TRBV7-2	TRBJ1-2	.	once	CASSFSQNYGYTF	TGTGCCAGCAGCTTCTCGCAGAACTATGGCTACACCTTC
TRBV2	TRBJ2-1	TRBD2	.	CASSDRLAGEKVF	TGTGCCAGCAGTGATCGCCTAGCGGGAGAGAAAGTCTTC
TRBV10-3	TRBJ2-1	.	.	CAISESREGEQFF	TGTGCCATCAGTGAGTCGCGTGAAGGTGAGCAGTTCTTC
TRBV4-2	TRBJ1-3	.	.	CASSQDRPDSGNTIYF	TGTGCCAGCAGCCAAGACCGTCCTGATTCTGGAAACACCATATATTTT
TRBV7-7	TRBJ2-1	TRBD2	.	CASSPGLAVYNEQFF	TGTGCCAGCAGCCCGGGGCTAGCGGTTTACAATGAGCAGTTCTTC
TRBV5-6	TRBJ2-1	TRBD2	once	CASSSDPGGSYNEQFF	TGTGCCAGCAGCTCGGATCCGGGGGGTTCCTACAATGAGCAGTTCTTC
TRBV30	TRBJ2-5	.	.	CAWSIPGPAKTQYF	TGTGCCTGGAGTATACCGGGACCTGCGAAGACCCAGTACTTC
TRBV5-1	TRBJ2-1	TRBD2	few	CASSLTTSGSNEQFF	TGCGCCAGCAGCCTGACTACTAGCGGGAGCAATGAGCAGTTCTTC